The rows below give T cell receptor beta chains drawn from one sample of a study of T cells in tumors after PD-1 blockade. The repertoire was sequenced with immunoSEQ multiplex PCR; TCRdb's copy has only in-frame clones and lacks some. The sample includes under 40,000 clones, 73% of them seen just once. Specimen: PBMCs, collected after anti-PD-1 treatment. All receptors derive from a human donor with basal cell carcinoma. The conserved cysteine and the conserved F or W are not part of the CDR3 here. Fields, in order: J gene, V gene, clone size, D gene, CDR3 protein. D genes are given only for firm matches. Where a row states a size, it is once, few, many or the class of an expanded clone; other rows omit it.

>TRBJ2-4|TRBV14|few|TRBD2
ASSHQGGPKNIQY
>TRBJ1-5|TRBV3-1/TRBV3-2|NA|NA
ASSRQVQEPQH
>TRBJ1-2|TRBV28|NA|NA
ASSLEEDDYGYT
>TRBJ2-1|TRBV10-3|medium-sized|NA
AISGEGVSYNEQF
>TRBJ1-4|TRBV9|NA|NA
ASSVGVGSNEKLF
>TRBJ1-1|TRBV5-3|NA|NA
ARKVARQVNTEAF
>TRBJ2-7|TRBV6-2/TRBV6-3|few|NA
ASSYSSGAAYEQY
>TRBJ1-4|TRBV15|NA|NA
ATSRGGLNEKLF
>TRBJ2-2|TRBV5-4|NA|NA
ASSSPTSNTGELF
>TRBJ1-2|TRBV28|NA|TRBD1
ASSLSGQGRYGYT
>TRBJ2-2|TRBV6-5|NA|NA
ASSYSRGARELF
>TRBJ1-4|TRBV10-3|NA|NA
AISGGAQKNEKLF
>TRBJ1-2|TRBV5-6|NA|TRBD1
ASSLEQGANYGYT
>TRBJ2-2|TRBV6-1|NA|NA
ASSEIVGGRAGELF
>TRBJ2-7|TRBV7-8|NA|TRBD1
ASSPQERGRVAAEEAYEQY
>TRBJ1-2|TRBV7-2|NA|TRBD1
ASSFDRESSYT
>TRBJ2-2|TRBV7-9|NA|TRBD1
ASSLVGRGQGRTGELF
>TRBJ2-1|TRBV7-6|NA|TRBD1
ASSFSQGANNEQF
>TRBJ1-4|TRBV6-6|NA|NA
ASSLEGRAANEKLF
>TRBJ2-2|TRBV7-7|NA|NA
ASSLLTAPTGELF
>TRBJ1-5|TRBV5-6|NA|TRBD1
ASSRGDRYSNQPQH
>TRBJ2-2|TRBV6-2/TRBV6-3|NA|NA
ASSSYTGSIGELF
>TRBJ2-1|TRBV27|NA|TRBD2
ASSRSGRMREQF